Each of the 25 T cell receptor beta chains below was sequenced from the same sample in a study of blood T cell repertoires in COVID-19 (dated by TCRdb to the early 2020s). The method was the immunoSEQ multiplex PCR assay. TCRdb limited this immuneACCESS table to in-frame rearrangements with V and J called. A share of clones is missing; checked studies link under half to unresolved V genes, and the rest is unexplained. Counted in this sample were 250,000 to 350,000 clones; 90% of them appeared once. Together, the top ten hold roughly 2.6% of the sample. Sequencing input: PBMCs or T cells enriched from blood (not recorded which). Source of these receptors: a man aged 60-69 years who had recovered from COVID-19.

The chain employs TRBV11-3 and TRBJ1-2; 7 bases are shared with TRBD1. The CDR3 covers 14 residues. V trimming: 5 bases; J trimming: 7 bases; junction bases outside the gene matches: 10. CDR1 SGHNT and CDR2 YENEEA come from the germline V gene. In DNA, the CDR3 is TGTGCCAGCAGCCCCGGGGGACAGTCTGTTGGCTACACCTTC. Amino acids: CASSPGGQSVGYTF.

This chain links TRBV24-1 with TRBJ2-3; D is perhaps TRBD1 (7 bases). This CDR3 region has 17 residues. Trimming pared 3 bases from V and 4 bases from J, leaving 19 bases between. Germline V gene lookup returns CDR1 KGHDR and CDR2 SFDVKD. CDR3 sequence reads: CATSDVTGRQQADTQYF. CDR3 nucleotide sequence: TGTGCCACCAGTGATGTGACAGGGAGGCAACAAGCAGATACGCAGTATTTT.

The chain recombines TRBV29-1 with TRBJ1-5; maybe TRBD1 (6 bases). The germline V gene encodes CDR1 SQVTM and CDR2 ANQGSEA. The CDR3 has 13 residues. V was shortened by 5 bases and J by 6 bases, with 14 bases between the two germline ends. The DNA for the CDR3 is TGCAGCGTTCGAACAGGGTCGGGTCAGCCCCAGCATTTT. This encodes CSVRTGSGQPQHF.

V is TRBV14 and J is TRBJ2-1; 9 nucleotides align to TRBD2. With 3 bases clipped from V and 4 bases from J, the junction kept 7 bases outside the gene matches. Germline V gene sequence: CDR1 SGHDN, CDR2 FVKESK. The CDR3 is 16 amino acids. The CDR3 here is CASSHYSGSTYNEQFF. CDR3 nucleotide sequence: TGTGCCAGCAGCCATTATAGCGGGAGTACATACAATGAGCAGTTCTTC.

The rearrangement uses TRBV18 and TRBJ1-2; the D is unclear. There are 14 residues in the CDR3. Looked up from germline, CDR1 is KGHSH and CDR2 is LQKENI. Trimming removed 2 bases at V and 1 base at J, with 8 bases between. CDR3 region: CASSPVYINYGYTF. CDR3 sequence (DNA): TGTGCCAGCTCACCAGTGTACATTAACTATGGCTACACCTTC.

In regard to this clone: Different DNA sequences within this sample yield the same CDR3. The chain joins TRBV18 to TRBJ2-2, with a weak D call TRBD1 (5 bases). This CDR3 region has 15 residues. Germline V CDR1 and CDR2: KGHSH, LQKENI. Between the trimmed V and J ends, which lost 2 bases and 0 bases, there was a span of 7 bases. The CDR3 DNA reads TGTGCCAGCTCACCAGTACAGGCGAACACCGGGGAGCTGTTTTTT. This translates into CASSPVQANTGELFF.

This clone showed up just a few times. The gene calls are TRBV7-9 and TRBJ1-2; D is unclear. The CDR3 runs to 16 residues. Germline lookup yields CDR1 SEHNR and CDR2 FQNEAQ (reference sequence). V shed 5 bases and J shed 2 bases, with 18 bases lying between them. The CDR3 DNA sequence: TGTGCCAGCAGCGCTGCTCGAGAGTGGGCCAACTATGGCTACACCTTC. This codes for CASSAAREWANYGYTF.

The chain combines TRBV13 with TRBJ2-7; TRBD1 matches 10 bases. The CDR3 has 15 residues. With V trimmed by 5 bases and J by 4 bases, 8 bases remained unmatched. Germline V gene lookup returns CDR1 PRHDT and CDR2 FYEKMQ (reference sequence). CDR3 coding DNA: TGTGCCAGCAGCCCCCGACAGGGGGCGCGATACGAGCAGTACTTC. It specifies CASSPRQGARYEQYF. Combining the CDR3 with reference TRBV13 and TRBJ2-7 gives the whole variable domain AAGVIQSPRHLIKEKRETATLKCYPIPRHDTVYWYQQGPGQDPQFLISFYEKMQSDKGSIPDRFSAQQFSDYHSELNMSSLELGDSALYFCASSPRQGARYEQYFGPGTRLTVT.

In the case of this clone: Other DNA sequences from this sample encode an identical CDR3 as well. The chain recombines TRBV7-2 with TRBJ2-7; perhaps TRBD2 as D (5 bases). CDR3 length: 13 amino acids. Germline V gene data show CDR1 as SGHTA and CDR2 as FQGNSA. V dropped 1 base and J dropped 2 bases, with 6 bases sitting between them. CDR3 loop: CASSLGTAYEQYF. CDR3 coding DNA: TGTGCCAGCAGCTTAGGGACTGCCTACGAGCAGTACTTC.

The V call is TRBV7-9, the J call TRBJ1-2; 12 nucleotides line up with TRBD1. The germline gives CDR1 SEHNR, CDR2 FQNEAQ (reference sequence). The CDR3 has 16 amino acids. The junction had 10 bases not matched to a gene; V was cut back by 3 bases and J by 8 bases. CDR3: CASSFQGTGGPGGYTF. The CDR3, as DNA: TGTGCCAGCAGCTTCCAAGGGACAGGGGGCCCGGGGGGCTACACCTTC.

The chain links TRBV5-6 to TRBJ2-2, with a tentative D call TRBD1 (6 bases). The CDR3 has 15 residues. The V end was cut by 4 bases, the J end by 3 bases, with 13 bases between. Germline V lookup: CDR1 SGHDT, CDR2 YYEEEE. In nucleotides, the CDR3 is TGTGCCAGCAGCCCCGGGACATTGGACACCGGGGAGCTGTTTTTT. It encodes CASSPGTLDTGELFF.

The CDR3 DNA reads as TGTGCCTGGACCCCCTCGGTCGGGCAGGGCCTAAACTATGGCTACACCTTC. Protein: CAWTPSVGQGLNYGYTF. The rearrangement joins TRBV30 to TRBJ1-2, with D perhaps matching TRBD1 (5 bases). Germline CDR1 is GTSNPN and CDR2 is SVGIG (reference sequence). The CDR3 sequence is 17 residues long. With 4 bases removed from V and 2 bases from J, the gap between germline ends came to 23 bases.

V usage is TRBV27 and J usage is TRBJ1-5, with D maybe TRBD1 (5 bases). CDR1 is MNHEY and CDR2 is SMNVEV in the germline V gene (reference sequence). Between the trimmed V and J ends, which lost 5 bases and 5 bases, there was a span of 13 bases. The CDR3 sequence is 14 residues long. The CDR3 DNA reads TGTGCCAGCAGTGGGGGGATCTTTCATCAGCCCCAGCATTTT. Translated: CASSGGIFHQPQHF.

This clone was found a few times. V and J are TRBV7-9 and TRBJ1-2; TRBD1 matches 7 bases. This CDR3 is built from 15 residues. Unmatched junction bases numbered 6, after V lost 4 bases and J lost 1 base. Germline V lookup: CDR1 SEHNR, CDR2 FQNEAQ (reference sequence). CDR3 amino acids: CASSSGTDSNYGYTF. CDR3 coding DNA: TGTGCCAGCAGCTCCGGGACAGACAGTAACTATGGCTACACCTTC.

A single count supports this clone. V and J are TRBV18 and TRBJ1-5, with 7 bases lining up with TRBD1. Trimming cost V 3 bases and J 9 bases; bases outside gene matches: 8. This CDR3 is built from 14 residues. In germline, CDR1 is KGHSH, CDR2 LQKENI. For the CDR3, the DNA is TGTGCCAGCTCACCCCGGGACAGCCTTGGGCCCCAGCATTTT. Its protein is CASSPRDSLGPQHF.

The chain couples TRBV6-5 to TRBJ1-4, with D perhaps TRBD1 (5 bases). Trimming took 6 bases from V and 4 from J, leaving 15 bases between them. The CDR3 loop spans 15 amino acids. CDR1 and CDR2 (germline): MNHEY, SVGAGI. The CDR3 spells CASSPGEGYNEKLFF. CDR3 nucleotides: TGTGCCAGCAGCCCCGGGGAGGGGTATAATGAAAAACTGTTTTTT.

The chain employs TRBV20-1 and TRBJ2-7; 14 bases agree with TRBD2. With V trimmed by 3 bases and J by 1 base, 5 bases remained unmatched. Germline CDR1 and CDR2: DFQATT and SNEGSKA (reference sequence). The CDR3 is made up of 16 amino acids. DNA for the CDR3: TGCAGTGCTAGTGGGACTAGCGGGAGTGGATCCTACGAGCAGTACTTC. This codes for CSASGTSGSGSYEQYF.

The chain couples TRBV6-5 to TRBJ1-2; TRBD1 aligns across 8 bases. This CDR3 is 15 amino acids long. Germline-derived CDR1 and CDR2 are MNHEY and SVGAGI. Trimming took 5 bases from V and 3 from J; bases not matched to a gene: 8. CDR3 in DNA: TGTGCCAGCAGTACGCGACAGGGGTTTGACTATGGCTACACCTTC. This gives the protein CASSTRQGFDYGYTF.

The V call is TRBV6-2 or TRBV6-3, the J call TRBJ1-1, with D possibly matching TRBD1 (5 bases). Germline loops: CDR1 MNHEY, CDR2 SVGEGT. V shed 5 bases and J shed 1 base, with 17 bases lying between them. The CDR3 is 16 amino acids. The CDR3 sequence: CASSKLHPGKNTEAFF. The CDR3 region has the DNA TGTGCCAGCAGTAAACTCCATCCAGGGAAGAACACTGAAGCTTTCTTT.

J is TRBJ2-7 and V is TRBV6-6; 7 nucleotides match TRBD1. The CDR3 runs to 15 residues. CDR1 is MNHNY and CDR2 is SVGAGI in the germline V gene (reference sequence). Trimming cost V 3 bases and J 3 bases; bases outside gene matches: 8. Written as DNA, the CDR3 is TGTGCCAGCAGTTATCCGACAGGGAGAGTCTACGAGCAGTACTTC. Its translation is CASSYPTGRVYEQYF.

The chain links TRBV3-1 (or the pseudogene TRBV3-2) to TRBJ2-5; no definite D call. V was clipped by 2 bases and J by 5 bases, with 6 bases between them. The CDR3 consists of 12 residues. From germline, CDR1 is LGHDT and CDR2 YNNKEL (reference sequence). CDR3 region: CASSQIRETQYF. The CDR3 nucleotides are TGTGCCAGCAGCCAAATACGGGAGACCCAGTACTTC.

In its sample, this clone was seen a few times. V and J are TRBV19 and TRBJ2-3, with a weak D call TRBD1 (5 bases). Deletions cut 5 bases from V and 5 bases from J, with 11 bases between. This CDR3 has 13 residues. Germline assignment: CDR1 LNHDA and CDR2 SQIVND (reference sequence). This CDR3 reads CASSGAARDTQYF. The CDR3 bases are TGTGCCAGTAGTGGGGCAGCCAGAGATACGCAGTATTTT.

In nucleotides, the CDR3 is TGTGCCAGCACCCCGGGACAGAGCTACGAGCAGTACTTC. This gives the protein CASTPGQSYEQYF. The J gene is TRBJ2-7, the V gene TRBV6-5, with TRBD1 matching 7 bases. V lost 7 bases and J lost 3; bases outside the gene matches: 6. This CDR3 comprises 13 residues. The germline gives CDR1 MNHEY, CDR2 SVGAGI.

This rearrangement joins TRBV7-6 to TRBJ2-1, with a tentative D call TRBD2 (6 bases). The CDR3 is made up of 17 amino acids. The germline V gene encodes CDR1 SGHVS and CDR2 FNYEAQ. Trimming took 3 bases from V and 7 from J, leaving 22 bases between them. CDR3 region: CASSLTFRDSRRNEQFF. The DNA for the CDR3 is TGTGCCAGCAGCTTGACCTTCCGGGACTCCCGGAGGAATGAGCAGTTCTTC.

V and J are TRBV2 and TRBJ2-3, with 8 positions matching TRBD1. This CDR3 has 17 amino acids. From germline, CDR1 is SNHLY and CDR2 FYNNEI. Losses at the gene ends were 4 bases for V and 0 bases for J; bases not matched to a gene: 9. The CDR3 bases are TGTGCCAGCAGTGGGACAGGGTTTGTTTCTAGCACAGATACGCAGTATTTT. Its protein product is CASSGTGFVSSTDTQYF.